The 32 T cell receptor beta chains below all came from one sample that was sequenced in a study of T cell responses to AZD1222 COVID-19 vaccine. Some clones are missing from TCRdb's copy, which holds only in-frame ones; the method was immunoSEQ multiplex PCR. The sample lists some 88,000 clones; approximately 90% were seen once. Here the sequenced sample was peripheral blood, taken 28 days after the second AZD1222 dose. The origin of the receptors is an adult who received the AZD1222 COVID-19 vaccine.

This clone came up once. The chain uses TRBV27 and TRBJ1-2, with 10 bases that match TRBD1. Germline-derived CDR1 and CDR2 are MNHEY and SMNVEV (reference sequence). The CDR3 spans 15 residues. V lost 5 bases, J lost 5 bases, and 8 bases stayed unmatched. The CDR3 sequence is CASSTGDRGDYGYTF. CDR3 coding DNA: TGTGCCAGCAGTACCGGGGACAGGGGTGATTATGGCTACACCTTC.

The chain carries TRBV5-4 and TRBJ2-1; TRBD2 matches at 9 bases. CDR1 SGHNT and CDR2 YYREEE come from the germline V gene (reference sequence). Trimming at V came to 0 bases and at J to 2 bases, leaving 9 bases not matched to a gene. CDR3 size: 18 residues. The CDR3 sequence: CASSLGSGGGSAYNEQFF. CDR3 coding DNA: TGTGCCAGCAGCTTGGGTAGCGGGGGAGGTAGCGCCTACAATGAGCAGTTCTTC.

DNA for the CDR3: TGTGCCAGCAGCTTGGGGAGCTCCTACGAGCAGTACTTC. It is translated as CASSLGSSYEQYF. The chain couples TRBV5-4 to TRBJ2-7, with D unclear. V lost 0 bases and J 0 bases, leaving 4 bases between the germline ends. This CDR3 contains 13 residues. Germline-derived CDR1 and CDR2 are SGHNT and YYREEE (reference sequence).

The genes are TRBV9 and TRBJ2-5, with TRBD2 matching over 13 bases. This CDR3 comprises 17 residues. Germline CDR1 SGDLS, CDR2 YYNGEE. Unmatched junction bases numbered 4, after V lost 0 bases and J lost 2 bases. DNA for the CDR3: TGTGCCAGCAGCGTAGGTACTAGCGGGGGGGTTCAAGAGACCCAGTACTTC. Translation: CASSVGTSGGVQETQYF.

The rearrangement joins TRBV12-3 or TRBV12-4 to TRBJ2-7, with D unclear. V lost 6 bases, J lost 1 base, and 10 bases lay in between. This CDR3 spans 13 amino acids. The CDR3 loop is CASRMDLSYEQYF. The CDR3 DNA reads TGTGCCAGCAGGATGGACCTATCCTACGAGCAGTACTTC.

The chain carries TRBV11-2 and TRBJ1-6; no definite D call. The CDR3 is made up of 15 amino acids. CDR1 SGHAT and CDR2 FQNNGV come from the germline V gene. V was shortened by 0 bases and J by 11 bases, with 14 bases between the two germline ends. CDR3 coding DNA: TGTGCCAGCAGCTTAGAAGTTTGGGCACCAACACCCCTCCACTTT. This translates into CASSLEVWAPTPLHF.

The count of this clone is one. This rearrangement joins TRBV29-1 to TRBJ2-1; no definite D call. The CDR3 sequence is 11 residues long. Trimming took off 4 bases at V and 10 bases at J, with 11 bases between the two ends. CDR1 and CDR2 from the germline V gene are SQVTM and ANQGSEA. The CDR3 loop is CSVARSGEQFF. The CDR3 DNA reads TGCAGCGTTGCCAGGAGTGGGGAGCAGTTCTTC.

The gene calls are TRBV19 and TRBJ2-7, with 9 bases lining up with TRBD1. J gave up 6 bases and V 6 bases, and 9 bases lay outside the gene matches. CDR1 is LNHDA and CDR2 is SQIVND in the germline V gene (reference sequence). This CDR3 is 14 amino acids long. The CDR3: CASSRSVTGGEQYF. As DNA, the CDR3 is TGTGCCAGTAGCAGGTCCGTGACAGGGGGCGAGCAGTACTTC.

The chain has TRBV11-3 and TRBJ2-1; tentative D call: TRBD2 (6 bases). Trimming stripped 1 base from V and 0 bases from J, with 10 bases between. The CDR3 extends over 16 amino acids. The V gene's germline CDR1 is SGHNT and CDR2 YENEEA. The CDR3 region has the DNA TGTGCCAGCAGCTTAGGGGACGGGAGCTCCTACAATGAGCAGTTCTTC. Its protein is CASSLGDGSSYNEQFF. Combining the CDR3 with reference TRBV11-3 and TRBJ2-1 gives the whole variable domain EAGVVQSPRYKIIEKKQPVAFWCNPISGHNTLYWYLQNLGQGPELLIRYENEEAVDDSQLPKDRFSAERLKGVDSTLKIQPAELGDSAVYLCASSLGDGSSYNEQFFGPGTRLTVL.

J is TRBJ1-6 and V is TRBV19; D unresolved. This CDR3 region has 13 residues. Trimming cost V 0 bases and J 11 bases, with 8 bases left between them. Germline CDR1 and CDR2: LNHDA and SQIVND (reference sequence). The CDR3 loop reads CASSIEEGTPLHF. The DNA of the CDR3 is TGTGCCAGTAGTATAGAGGAGGGTACACCCCTCCACTTT.

This chain links TRBV11-2 with TRBJ1-5; D is unresolved. The CDR3 consists of 13 residues. The germline V gene has CDR1 SGHAT and CDR2 FQNNGV. V lost 1 base and J lost 6, with 7 bases in between. In DNA, the CDR3 is TGTGCCAGCAGCTTAGCGTCCGGTCAGCCCCAGCATTTT. This encodes CASSLASGQPQHF. Full variable domain (outside the CDR3, taken from reference TRBV11-2 and TRBJ1-5): EAGVAQSPRYKIIEKRQSVAFWCNPISGHATLYWYQQILGQGPKLLIQFQNNGVVDDSQLPKDRFSAERLKGVDSTLKIQPAKLEDSAVYLCASSLASGQPQHFGDGTRLSIL.

This rearrangement joins TRBV27 to TRBJ1-5; no firm D call. V shed 0 bases and J shed 5 bases, with 11 bases lying between them. The CDR3 covers 15 residues. Germline V lookup: CDR1 MNHEY, CDR2 SMNVEV (reference sequence). CDR3 in DNA: TGTGCCAGCAGTTTATCGATGGGAGGGTATCAGCCCCAGCATTTT. Translation: CASSLSMGGYQPQHF.

V usage is TRBV5-1 and J usage is TRBJ2-1; D is perhaps TRBD1 (5 bases). Germline lookup yields CDR1 SGHRS and CDR2 YFSETQ. The CDR3 extends over 15 amino acids. V was clipped by 1 base and J by 5 bases, with 13 bases between them. CDR3 sequence reads: CASSLQGWTDNEQFF. In DNA form, the CDR3 reads TGCGCCAGCAGCTTGCAGGGTTGGACCGACAATGAGCAGTTCTTC.

Only a few counts were recorded for this clone. The J gene is TRBJ2-7, the V gene TRBV3-1 (or the pseudogene TRBV3-2), with 11 bases that match TRBD1. CDR1 and CDR2 from the germline V gene are LGHDT and YNNKEL (reference sequence). Trimming removed 4 bases from V and 3 bases from J; junction bases left unmatched: 2. The CDR3 has 14 residues. CDR3 nucleotides: TGTGCCAGCAGCCTCGGGACAGGGGGCTACGAGCAGTACTTC. Translated: CASSLGTGGYEQYF.

The chain combines TRBV7-9 with TRBJ1-1, with D possibly being TRBD1 (5 bases). The germline gives CDR1 SEHNR, CDR2 FQNEAQ (reference sequence). V was trimmed by 0 bases and J by 1 base, leaving 21 bases between them. There are 19 residues in the CDR3. This CDR3 is CASSLANYLGVGQNTEAFF. CDR3 coding DNA: TGTGCCAGCAGCTTAGCGAACTACTTAGGGGTTGGACAGAACACTGAAGCTTTCTTT.

V gene TRBV5-6 combines with J gene TRBJ1-4, with D possibly being TRBD1 (5 bases). The CDR3 has 13 amino acids. Germline V gene lookup returns CDR1 SGHDT and CDR2 YYEEEE. V was trimmed by 6 bases and J by 8 bases, leaving 14 bases between them. The CDR3 region has the DNA TGTGCCAGCAATTCAATACGGGGGGAAAAACTGTTTTTT. It is translated as CASNSIRGEKLFF. The complete variable domain, with remaining parts taken from reference TRBV5-6 and TRBJ1-4, reads DAGVTQSPTHLIKTRGQQVTLRCSPKSGHDTVSWYQQALGQGPQFIFQYYEEEERQRGNFPDRFSGHQFPNYSSELNVNALLLGDSALYLCASNSIRGEKLFFGSGTQLSVL.

The rearrangement uses TRBV5-5 and TRBJ2-1, with 9 bases that match TRBD1. The germline CDR1 and CDR2 sequences are SGHKS and YYEKEE (reference sequence). The J segment lost 3 bases and the V segment lost 4 bases, leaving 2 bases of the junction unmatched. The CDR3 covers 14 residues. The CDR3 region has the DNA TGTGCCAGCAGCGTGGGACAGGGCTACAATGAGCAGTTCTTC. It encodes CASSVGQGYNEQFF.

CDR3: CASSRTPYNSPLHF. The CDR3 DNA reads TGCGCCAGCAGTAGGACACCTTATAATTCACCCCTCCACTTT. The V gene is TRBV10-2, the J gene TRBJ1-6; tentatively, D is TRBD1 (5 bases). The CDR3 sequence is 14 residues long. V was cut by 5 bases and J by 4 bases, with 9 bases left in between. CDR1 WSHSY and CDR2 SAAADI come from the germline V gene.

V is TRBV4-1 and J is TRBJ1-5; D is unresolved. Per the germline V gene, CDR1 is MGHRA and CDR2 is YSYEKL. The CDR3 consists of 15 residues. The V gene lost 1 base and the J gene lost 1 base, with 8 bases spanning the gap. The CDR3 region is CASSQGGASNQPQHF. CDR3 in DNA: TGCGCCAGCAGCCAAGGCGGAGCGAGCAATCAGCCCCAGCATTTT.

V gene TRBV2 combines with J gene TRBJ2-2, with D perhaps TRBD2 (5 bases). Trimming pared 8 bases from V and 0 bases from J, leaving 10 bases between. Looked up from germline, CDR1 is SNHLY and CDR2 is FYNNEI. This CDR3 is 14 amino acids long. CDR3 loop: CASGVAPNTGELFF. The CDR3 DNA follows: TGTGCCAGCGGCGTAGCGCCGAACACCGGGGAGCTGTTTTTT.

The chain carries TRBV30 and TRBJ1-4; weak D call: TRBD1 (6 bases). Trimming took off 1 base at V and 6 bases at J, with 9 bases between the two ends. This CDR3 has 13 amino acids. CDR1 and CDR2 (germline): GTSNPN, SVGIG (reference sequence). The CDR3: CAWSGRTDEKLFF. The CDR3 DNA is TGTGCCTGGAGTGGCCGGACAGATGAAAAACTGTTTTTT. The full variable domain, rest sourced from reference TRBV30 and TRBJ1-4, is SQTIHQWPATLVQPVGSPLSLECTVEGTSNPNLYWYRQAAGRGLQLLFYSVGIGQISSEVPQNLSASRPQDRQFILSSKKLLLSDSGFYLCAWSGRTDEKLFFGSGTQLSVL.

The CDR3 loop is CASSQDLGLTDTQYF. As DNA, the CDR3 is TGTGCCAGCAGCCAAGATCTCGGGCTCACAGATACGCAGTATTTT. The chain employs TRBV14 and TRBJ2-3; no clear D. Per the germline V gene, CDR1 is SGHDN and CDR2 is FVKESK. This CDR3 region has 15 residues. With 0 bases removed from V and 2 bases from J, the gap between germline ends came to 9 bases.

This rearrangement joins TRBV28 to TRBJ1-2, with 7 bases matching TRBD1. V dropped 8 bases and J dropped 1; count of bases not matched to a gene: 7. CDR1 and CDR2 from the germline V gene are MDHEN and SYDVKM. The CDR3 extends over 14 amino acids. As DNA, the CDR3 is TGTGCCAGCCGCGCGGGACAGCGTAACTATGGCTACACCTTC. It codes for CASRAGQRNYGYTF.

The chain combines TRBV5-1 with TRBJ1-3, with a weak D call TRBD1 (5 bases). This CDR3 contains 16 residues. V was clipped by 0 bases and J by 3 bases, with 13 bases between them. Germline lookup yields CDR1 SGHRS and CDR2 YFSETQ. The CDR3 DNA reads TGCGCCAGCAGCTTGGATTTCGGCCAGGGTGGAAACACCATATATTTT. This translates into CASSLDFGQGGNTIYF.

This sequence joins TRBV30 and TRBJ1-1; the D gene is possibly TRBD1 (6 bases). Germline V lookup: CDR1 GTSNPN, CDR2 SVGIG (reference sequence). The CDR3 has 14 residues. Between the trimmed V and J ends, which lost 2 bases and 4 bases, there was a span of 14 bases. The CDR3 loop reads CAWSKTRGSTEAFF. CDR3 nucleotide sequence: TGTGCCTGGAGTAAGACAAGGGGGAGCACTGAAGCTTTCTTT.

The chain couples TRBV24-1 to TRBJ2-7; no clear D gene. Trimming took 9 bases from V and 3 from J, leaving 11 bases between them. Germline CDR1 and CDR2: KGHDR and SFDVKD. The length of the CDR3 is 12 residues. The CDR3 sequence is CATSGRGYEQYF. CDR3 DNA sequence: TGTGCCACCTCTGGACGCGGCTACGAGCAGTACTTC.

This rearrangement joins TRBV19 to TRBJ2-1; a weak D match, TRBD2 (6 bases). Trimming left V 3 bases short and J 3 bases short, with 15 bases between. The germline CDR1 and CDR2 sequences are LNHDA and SQIVND (reference sequence). CDR3 length: 16 amino acids. CDR3 sequence reads: CASSMRRDWLYNEQFF. The CDR3 bases are TGTGCCAGTAGTATGCGGCGGGACTGGCTCTACAATGAGCAGTTCTTC.

CDR3 in DNA: TGTGCCAGCAGCTTTAGCTCTGGAAACACCATATATTTT. Its protein product is CASSFSSGNTIYF. The chain couples TRBV11-2 to TRBJ1-3; D unclear. Germline V CDR1 and CDR2: SGHAT, FQNNGV. The CDR3 sequence is 13 residues long. The ends were cut back, 3 bases at V and 0 bases at J, with 3 bases in the middle.

The chain recombines TRBV30 with TRBJ1-2; TRBD1 is a possible D gene (5 bases). CDR3 size: 13 residues. The germline V and J ends were trimmed by 8 bases and 6 bases, with 19 bases remaining between them. Germline V gene data show CDR1 as GTSNPN and CDR2 as SVGIG (reference sequence). The CDR3 nucleotides read TGTGCCGGGAAACGAGGGGTTGGGGATGGCTACACCTTC. Protein product: CAGKRGVGDGYTF.

The chain carries TRBV2 and TRBJ2-1; 9 bases map to TRBD2. CDR3 length: 14 amino acids. Germline assignment: CDR1 SNHLY and CDR2 FYNNEI. V shed 10 bases, J shed 4 bases, and the junction held 8 bases outside the gene matches. The CDR3 loop reads CATGASGAYNEQFF. CDR3 nucleotides: TGTGCCACGGGGGCTAGCGGGGCTTACAATGAGCAGTTCTTC.

This clone was seen a few times. The chain employs TRBV7-2 and TRBJ1-1; D not certain. CDR1 is SGHTA, CDR2 FQGNSA, per germline. The CDR3 runs 13 residues. V was cut by 1 base and J by 5 bases, with 8 bases left in between. The CDR3 DNA reads as TGTGCCAGCAGCTTAGAGTTGTATACTGAAGCTTTCTTT. It is translated as CASSLELYTEAFF.

V and J are TRBV10-2 and TRBJ1-5, with 10 bases that match TRBD1. Trimming at V came to 4 bases and at J to 1 base, leaving 7 bases not matched to a gene. Per germline, CDR1 WSHSY and CDR2 SAAADI. The CDR3 runs 17 residues. CDR3 DNA sequence: TGCGCCAGCAGTGTAGGGACAGGGGAGGCCAGCAATCAGCCCCAGCATTTT. Amino acids: CASSVGTGEASNQPQHF.